The clone carrying this TCR beta chain was recorded at least ten times. The germline V gene encodes CDR1 WSHSY and CDR2 SAAADI. CDR3 length equals 17 residues. J gave up 5 bases and V 5 bases, and 14 bases lay outside the gene matches. This sample is part of a study of neurological immune-mediated disorders. TCRdb fed the 5' RACE reads into MiXCR, producing one record per CDR3 protein. The table has roughly 88,000 distinct CDR3 sequences, roughly 3.2% seen once; the top ten hold around 3.1%. The rearrangement uses TRBV10-2 and TRBJ2-5, with 10 bases identical to TRBD2. The material sequenced was PBMCs. The sequence derives from a woman between 45 and 65 years old with multiple sclerosis. The CDR3, as DNA: TGCGCCAGCAGTTATGATAGGGGACTAGCGAAAAGCGAGACCCAGTACTTC. Its translation is CASSYDRGLAKSETQYF.